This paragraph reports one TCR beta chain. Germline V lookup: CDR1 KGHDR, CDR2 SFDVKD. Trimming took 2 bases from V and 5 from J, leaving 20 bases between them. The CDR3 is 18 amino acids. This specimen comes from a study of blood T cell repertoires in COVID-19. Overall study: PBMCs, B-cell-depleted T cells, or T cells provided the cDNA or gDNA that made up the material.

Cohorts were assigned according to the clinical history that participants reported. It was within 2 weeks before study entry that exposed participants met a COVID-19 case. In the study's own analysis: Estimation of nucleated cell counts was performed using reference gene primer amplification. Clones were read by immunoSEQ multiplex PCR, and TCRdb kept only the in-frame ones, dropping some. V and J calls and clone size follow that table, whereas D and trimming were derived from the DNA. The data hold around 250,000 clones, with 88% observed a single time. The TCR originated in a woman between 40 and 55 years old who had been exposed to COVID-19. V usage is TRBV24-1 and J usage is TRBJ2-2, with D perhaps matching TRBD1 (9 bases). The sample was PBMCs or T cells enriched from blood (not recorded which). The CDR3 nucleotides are TGTGCCACCAGTGATTCCCGCGGGAGGACAGGGGTTACCGGGGAGCTGTTTTTT. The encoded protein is CATSDSRGRTGVTGELFF.